This TCR beta chain derives from a study of T cell repertoires in cytomegalovirus infection. Looking at the study overall: Public TCR beta signatures were indicative of both CMV infection and a matching HLA type. General observations from the study: CMV-specific TCR beta clonotypes restricted by HLA-C dominated the ex vivo response.

This clonotype turned up a few times. No antigen is known for it. Each CDR3 protein gets one entry after TCRdb re-called the reads with MiXCR. The sample has under 300,000 distinct CDR3 sequences; around an eighth are singletons. The CDR3 is made up of 13 amino acids. V shed 4 bases and J shed 5 bases, with 12 bases lying between them. Germline CDR1 and CDR2: SGHRS and YFSETQ. Material: PBMCs. The receptor comes from a human donor in good health (CMV status not recorded). Some clones in this sample may be carry-over from other donors' samples. This chain uses TRBV5-1 with TRBJ1-2, with D perhaps TRBD1 (6 bases). The CDR3 sequence is CASSQQGEYGYTF. The CDR3 coding sequence is TGCGCCAGCAGCCAACAGGGAGAGTATGGCTACACCTTC.